The present T cell receptor (beta chain) was sequenced within a study of OX40 agonist ivuxolimab in advanced cancers. About the study: Intravenous ivuxolimab at 0.01 to 10 mg/kg was given to patients every 2 weeks.

In the case of this clone: Its specificity is unknown.

The CDR3 runs 15 residues. Trimming stripped 2 bases from V and 5 bases from J, with 15 bases between. Germline-derived CDR1 and CDR2 are MNHNY and SVGAGI (reference sequence). Overall study results and limits: Averaging showed that CD8+ T cells had more expanded clones than CD4+ did. People who partly responded at 0.1-3.0 mg/kg had some of the least clonal expansion seen.

With baseline, cycle 4 day 1, and cycle 7 day 1 as timepoints, blood was sampled. The assay was immunoSEQ multiplex PCR, and TCRdb's table has in-frame clones only and misses some. The table shows about 32,000 clones, with roughly 84% occurring only once. Material: CD4+ or CD8+ T cells sorted from blood, obtained in a trial of the OX40 agonist ivuxolimab. This receptor was identified in an adult with an advanced solid tumor such as melanoma, head and neck, liver or kidney cancer. The rearrangement links TRBV6-6 to TRBJ1-2; D uncertain. This CDR3 is CASSYSIGQDYGYTF. CDR3 coding DNA: TGTGCCAGCAGTTACAGTATCGGTCAGGATTATGGCTACACCTTC.